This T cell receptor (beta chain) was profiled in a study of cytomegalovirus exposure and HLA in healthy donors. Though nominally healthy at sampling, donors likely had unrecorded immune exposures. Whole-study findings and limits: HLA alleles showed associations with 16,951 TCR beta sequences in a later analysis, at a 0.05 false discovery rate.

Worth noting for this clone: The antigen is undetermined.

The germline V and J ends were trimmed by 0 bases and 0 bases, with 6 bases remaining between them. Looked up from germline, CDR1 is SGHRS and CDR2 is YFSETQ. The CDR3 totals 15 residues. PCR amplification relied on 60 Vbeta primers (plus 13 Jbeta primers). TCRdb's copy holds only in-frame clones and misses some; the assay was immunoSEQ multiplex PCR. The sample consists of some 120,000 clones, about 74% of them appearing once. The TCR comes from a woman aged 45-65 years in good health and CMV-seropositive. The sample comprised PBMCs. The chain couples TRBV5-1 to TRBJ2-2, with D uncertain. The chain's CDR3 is CASSLALSNTGELFF. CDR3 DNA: TGCGCCAGCAGCTTGGCGTTATCGAACACCGGGGAGCTGTTTTTT.